This T cell receptor beta chain was found in a study of blood T cell repertoires in COVID-19. Study background: Material from acute and convalescent COVID-19 was sourced from the United States, Italy and Spain. Sources were T cells, B-cell-depleted T cells, or PBMCs; the material itself was cDNA or gDNA.

CDR1 and CDR2 from the germline V gene are MRHNA and SNTAGT. V was cut by 4 bases and J by 4 bases, with 10 bases left in between. The CDR3 covers 13 residues. The protocol was immunoSEQ multiplex PCR, while the TCRdb copy is restricted to in-frame clones and leaves out a portion. The sample holds about 290,000 clones, approximately 86% seen once. This chain uses TRBV6-4 with TRBJ1-2, with D perhaps matching TRBD1 (6 bases). The clonotype comes from a woman between 50 and 59 years old with active or convalescent COVID-19. Material: peripheral blood. CDR3 sequence (DNA): TGTGCCAGCAGTGGTGTAGGGGGCTATGGCTACACCTTC. This codes for CASSGVGGYGYTF.